These 10 T cell receptor beta chains came from one sample sequenced in a study of shared clonotypes between healthy human individuals. CD45RO-negative, CCR7-positively selected cells formed the naive CD8 fraction, excluding terminally differentiated effector memory CD45RA+ cells. Libraries were prepared by immunoSEQ multiplex PCR; TCRdb keeps only in-frame clonotypes and omits some of them. In the table there are about 1.9 million clones, over 85% of which are singletons. What was sequenced was naive CD8+ T cells from PBMCs. These receptors all stem from a man between 18 and 35 years old in good health. Some clones in this sample may be carry-over from other donors' samples.

V and J are TRBV19 and TRBJ2-7, with TRBD1 matching 7 bases. From germline, CDR1 is LNHDA and CDR2 SQIVND (reference sequence). The length of the CDR3 is 14 residues. Unmatched junction bases numbered 3, after V lost 3 bases and J lost 1 base. Written as DNA, the CDR3 is TGTGCCAGTAGTATCCTACAGGGGTCCTACGAGCAGTACTTC. This gives the protein CASSILQGSYEQYF.

V usage is TRBV5-3 and J usage is TRBJ1-1; 9 bases match TRBD1. TRBV5-3 is placed among ORFs of uncertain function. J was trimmed by 3 bases and V by 6 bases; bases with no gene match: 12. The CDR3 has 16 residues. CDR3 in DNA: TGTGCCAGAAAAAACGGGACAGGGTTTTTTCACACTGAAGCTTTCTTT. This codes for CARKNGTGFFHTEAFF.

The chain uses TRBV7-9 and TRBJ1-2; D remains unclear. The CDR3 runs to 16 residues. Looked up from germline, CDR1 is SEHNR and CDR2 is FQNEAQ (reference sequence). V gave up 4 bases and J gave up 8 bases, with 23 bases separating them. The CDR3 nucleotides read TGTGCCAGCAGCTCCCTCTTTGTTCTCGACCATGGAGGCTACACCTTC. It is translated as CASSSLFVLDHGGYTF.

The chain carries TRBV6-5 and TRBJ1-1, with TRBD1 matching over 11 bases. Germline V lookup: CDR1 MNHEY, CDR2 SVGAGI. The junction had 8 bases not matched to a gene; V was cut back by 6 bases and J by 5 bases. The CDR3 is 15 amino acids. The CDR3 DNA sequence: TGTGCCAGCAGGGACAGGGGGCTCGCGGGAACTGAAGCTTTCTTT. Encoded protein: CASRDRGLAGTEAFF.

The rearrangement links TRBV9 to TRBJ1-2; D uncertain. CDR1 is SGDLS and CDR2 is YYNGEE in the germline V gene. Deletions cut 0 bases from V and 8 bases from J, with 8 bases between. The CDR3 loop spans 12 amino acids. CDR3 region: CASSVEGGGYTF. Here the CDR3 DNA reads TGTGCCAGCAGCGTAGAGGGAGGAGGCTACACCTTC.

The chain is built from TRBV5-5 and TRBJ1-1; 7 bases line up with TRBD1. The germline gives CDR1 SGHKS, CDR2 YYEKEE (reference sequence). The V gene end was trimmed by 2 bases and the J gene end by 3 bases; junction bases not matched to a gene: 13. The CDR3 loop spans 17 amino acids. CDR3 residues: CASSFPGTTGIYTEAFF. CDR3 DNA sequence: TGTGCCAGCAGCTTCCCCGGTACGACAGGGATCTACACTGAAGCTTTCTTT.

This chain uses TRBV19 with TRBJ2-7; 9 bases match TRBD1. Trimming cost V 6 bases and J 6 bases; bases outside gene matches: 12. The CDR3 runs 15 residues. CDR1 is LNHDA, CDR2 SQIVND, per germline (reference sequence). The CDR3 is CASSSAGTGWSEQYF. The CDR3 DNA reads TGTGCCAGTAGCTCTGCCGGGACAGGGTGGTCCGAGCAGTACTTC.

The chain carries TRBV7-8 and TRBJ2-3; 10 positions agree with TRBD2. From germline, CDR1 is SGHVS and CDR2 FQNEAQ. This CDR3 contains 14 residues. The V and J ends lost 4 bases and 8 bases, in that order; junction bases with no gene match: 6. The CDR3 DNA sequence: TGTGCCAGCAGCTCTAGCGGGAGTCTTGCTACGCAGTATTTT. Translation: CASSSSGSLATQYF.

This clone was found once. The genes are TRBV27 and TRBJ2-3, with 9 bases that match TRBD2. CDR3 size: 17 residues. From germline, CDR1 is MNHEY and CDR2 SMNVEV (reference sequence). J lost 4 bases, V lost 3 bases, and 11 bases had no gene match. CDR3 in amino acids: CASSFAVHSGSPDTQYF. The CDR3 nucleotides read TGTGCCAGCAGTTTCGCGGTTCATAGCGGGAGTCCAGATACGCAGTATTTT.

V and J are TRBV7-2 and TRBJ2-7; D gene uncertain. Germline CDR1 SGHTA, CDR2 FQGNSA. Trimming took off 4 bases at V and 3 bases at J, with 13 bases between the two ends. This CDR3 comprises 14 residues. The CDR3 nucleotides read TGTGCCAGCAGCTACCCCACGGGCTACTACGAGCAGTACTTC. As protein: CASSYPTGYYEQYF.